A selection of T cell receptor beta chains follows, all from one sample in a study of radiotherapy plus CTLA-4 blockade in lung cancer. Only in-frame clones appear in the TCRdb table, and some are missing; sequencing was by immunoSEQ multiplex PCR. Of tens of thousands of clones detected, about four fifths appear once; the ten largest clones hold over 20%. The sequenced sample was peripheral blood, obtained from a patient treated with radiotherapy plus ipilimumab. These receptors were obtained from a human donor with non-small cell lung cancer that progressed on radiotherapy plus ipilimumab. The CDR3 runs from the conserved cysteine through the conserved F or W. The D gene is left open where the match is weak. Clone size appears in some rows only: once, few, many, or a class for an expanded clone.

D,V,J,size,CDR3,DNA
NA,TRBV7-2,TRBJ1-5,few,CASSLTGNSNQPQHF,TGTGCCAGCAGCTTAACAGGGAATAGCAATCAGCCCCAGCATTTT
NA,TRBV7-9,TRBJ1-1,NA,CASSLSAGLTEAFF,TGTGCCAGCAGCTTATCAGCGGGGCTTACTGAAGCTTTCTTT
TRBD2,TRBV5-1,TRBJ2-5,NA,CASSLAVGLAGGFQETQYF,TGCGCCAGCAGCTTGGCCGTGGGACTAGCGGGAGGATTCCAAGAGACCCAGTACTTC
NA,TRBV4-1,TRBJ2-3,NA,CASSHHIGQIAEPYSDF,TGCGCCAGCAGCCATCACATCGGGCAGATTGCGGAGCCATATTCGGATTTT
NA,TRBV27,TRBJ1-4,NA,CASSRRGYSNEKLFF,TGTGCCAGCAGCCGCAGGGGATATTCTAATGAAAAACTGTTTTTT
NA,TRBV6-5,TRBJ2-7,NA,CASSQSGRGEQYF,TGTGCCAGCAGTCAATCTGGACGCGGCGAGCAGTACTTC
TRBD2,TRBV28,TRBJ2-7,once,CASSLTSGSIGTYEQYF,TGTGCCAGCAGTCTAACTAGCGGGAGTATCGGTACCTACGAGCAGTACTTC
TRBD2,TRBV6-1,TRBJ2-1,NA,CASSEWGSGVYNEQFF,TGTGCCAGCAGTGAATGGGGTAGCGGGGTCTACAATGAGCAGTTCTTC
NA,TRBV4-2,TRBJ1-3,NA,CASSQVVGAGGNTIYF,TGTGCCAGCAGCCAAGTCGTAGGGGCTGGAGGAAACACCATATATTTT
NA,TRBV19,TRBJ1-1,NA,CASSIGRQEKEAFF,TGTGCCAGTAGTATCGGGAGACAGGAGAAAGAAGCTTTCTTT
TRBD1,TRBV2,TRBJ1-6,NA,CASRPQGVNSPLHF,TGTGCCAGCAGGCCACAGGGGGTAAATTCACCCCTCCACTTT
NA,TRBV6-1,TRBJ2-2,once,CASKLRGNTGELFF,TGTGCCAGCAAATTACGGGGGAACACCGGGGAGCTGTTTTTT
NA,TRBV6-6,TRBJ1-1,NA,CASRQQPRGAEAFF,TGTGCCAGCAGACAACAGCCACGGGGGGCTGAAGCTTTCTTT
NA,TRBV29-1,TRBJ1-1,NA,CSVQRSAMNTEAFF,TGCAGCGTTCAAAGGTCAGCCATGAACACTGAAGCTTTCTTT
TRBD1,TRBV28,TRBJ2-1,NA,CASSLDRGFNEQFF,TGTGCCAGCAGTTTAGACAGGGGCTTCAATGAGCAGTTCTTC
NA,TRBV28,TRBJ1-1,NA,CASEGKANTEAFF,TGTGCCAGTGAGGGGAAGGCGAACACTGAAGCTTTCTTT
NA,TRBV11-2,TRBJ1-2,NA,CASSVELRGRGYTF,TGTGCCAGCAGCGTAGAACTCAGGGGACGTGGCTACACCTTC
NA,TRBV5-1,TRBJ2-1,NA,CASSLFPGGGEQFF,TGCGCCAGCAGCTTGTTTCCGGGAGGGGGCGAGCAGTTCTTC
NA,TRBV11-2,TRBJ1-1,few,CASSSEGLGAEAFF,TGTGCCAGCAGTTCGGAGGGCCTCGGGGCTGAAGCTTTCTTT
NA,TRBV2,TRBJ1-3,NA,CASSPRGTGNTIYF,TGTGCCAGCAGTCCCAGGGGAACTGGAAACACCATATATTTT
NA,TRBV19,TRBJ2-5,NA,CASSMQGPGETQYF,TGTGCCAGTAGTATGCAGGGGCCAGGAGAGACCCAGTACTTC
NA,TRBV13,TRBJ1-1,NA,CASSPAEALQAFF,TGTGCCAGCAGCCCGGCAGAAGCGCTTCAAGCTTTCTTT
NA,TRBV19,TRBJ2-3,NA,CASSSRPGGTDTQYF,TGTGCCAGTAGTAGCAGGCCTGGCGGCACAGATACGCAGTATTTT
TRBD1,TRBV28,TRBJ1-1,NA,CATSQGANTEAFF,TGTGCCACTTCTCAGGGGGCGAACACTGAAGCTTTCTTT
NA,TRBV5-1,TRBJ1-2,NA,CASSLVGYTF,TGCGCCAGCAGCTTGGTTGGCTACACCTTC
NA,TRBV6-6,TRBJ1-1,NA,CASSYGDNLNTEAFF,TGTGCCAGCAGTTACGGGGACAACTTAAACACTGAAGCTTTCTTT
NA,TRBV7-3,TRBJ1-2,NA,CASSLGPYGYTF,TGTGCCAGCAGCTTAGGTCCCTATGGCTACACCTTC
NA,TRBV9,TRBJ1-2,NA,CASSPSFAGNYGYTF,TGTGCCAGCAGCCCTTCGTTCGCGGGGAACTATGGCTACACCTTC